The source of this T cell receptor (beta chain) is a study of shared clonotypes between healthy human individuals. Study information: Each donor had three CD4 naive, three CD4 memory, two CD8 naive and one CD8 memory plate.

General study results and limits: Naive subsets typically showed greater estimated richness than memory subsets. Clonotype sharing across four donors was observed for about 4.8% of naive CD4 clonotypes.

CDR3 length: 19 residues. CDR1 and CDR2 from the germline V gene are SGDLS and YYNGEE. V shed 4 bases, J shed 0 bases, and the junction held 12 bases outside the gene matches. Measured with immunoSEQ multiplex PCR; TCRdb has only the in-frame clones, and not every one. The repertoire consists of about 2.2 million clones, with just over 90% occurring once and the leading ten covering about 1.7%. CD45RO-negative, CCR7-selected cells formed the naive CD8 fraction, which excluded terminally differentiated effector memory CD45RA+ cells. Donors comprised healthy HIV-negative adults lacking recent acute infections or vaccinations. Details on this clone: The antigen remains unidentified.

The chain links TRBV9 to TRBJ2-3, with 12 bases aligning to TRBD2. Specimen: naive CD8+ T cells from PBMCs. This sequence was found in a man aged 18 to 29 in good health. Some clones in this sample may be carry-over from other donors' samples. The CDR3 here is CASSSNAVGTSGSTDTQYF. The CDR3 bases are TGTGCCAGCAGCTCAAATGCGGTGGGGACTAGCGGGAGCACAGATACGCAGTATTTT.